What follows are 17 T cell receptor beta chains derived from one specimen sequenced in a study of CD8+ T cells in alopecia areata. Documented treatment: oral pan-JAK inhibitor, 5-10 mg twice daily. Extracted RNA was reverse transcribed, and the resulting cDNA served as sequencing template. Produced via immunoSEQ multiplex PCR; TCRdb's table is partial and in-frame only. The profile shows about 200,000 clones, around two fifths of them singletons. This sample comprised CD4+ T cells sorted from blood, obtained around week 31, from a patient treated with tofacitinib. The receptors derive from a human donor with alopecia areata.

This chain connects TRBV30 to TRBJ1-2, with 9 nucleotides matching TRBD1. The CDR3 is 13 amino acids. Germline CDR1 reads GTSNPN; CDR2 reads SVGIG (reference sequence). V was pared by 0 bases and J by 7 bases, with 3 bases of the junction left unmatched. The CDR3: CAWSVTGGSGYTF. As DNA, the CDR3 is TGTGCCTGGAGTGTGACAGGGGGGTCTGGCTACACCTTC.

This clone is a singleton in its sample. The CDR3 nucleotides are TGCAGCGTTGAAGATCTTGGGGGAAACTCCTACAATGAGCAGTTCTTC. Protein: CSVEDLGGNSYNEQFF. The chain joins TRBV29-1 to TRBJ2-1; tentatively, D is TRBD1 or TRBD2 (5 bases each). This CDR3 spans 16 amino acids. Germline V lookup: CDR1 SQVTM, CDR2 ANQGSEA. The germline V and J ends were trimmed by 0 bases and 0 bases, with 12 bases remaining between them.

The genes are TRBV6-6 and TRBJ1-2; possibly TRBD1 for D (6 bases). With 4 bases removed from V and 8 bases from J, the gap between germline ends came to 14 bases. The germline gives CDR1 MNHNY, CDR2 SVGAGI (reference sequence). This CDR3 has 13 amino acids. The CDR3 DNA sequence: TGTGCCAGCAGTTCACAGGGTAATCAAGGCTACACCTTC. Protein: CASSSQGNQGYTF.

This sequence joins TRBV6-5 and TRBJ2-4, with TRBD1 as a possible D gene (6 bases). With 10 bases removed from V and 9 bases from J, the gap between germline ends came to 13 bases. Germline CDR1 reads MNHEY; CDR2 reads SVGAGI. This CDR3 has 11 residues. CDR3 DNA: TGTGCCACCTCCCTAGGGGGCATTCAGTACTTC. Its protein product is CATSLGGIQYF.

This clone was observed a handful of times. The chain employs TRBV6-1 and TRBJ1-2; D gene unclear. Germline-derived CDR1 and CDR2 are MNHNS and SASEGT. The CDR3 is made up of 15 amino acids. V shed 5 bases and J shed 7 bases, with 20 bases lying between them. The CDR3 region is CASSQNAGTRGGYTF. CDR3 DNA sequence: TGTGCCAGCAGTCAAAACGCGGGAACCCGCGGTGGCTACACCTTC.

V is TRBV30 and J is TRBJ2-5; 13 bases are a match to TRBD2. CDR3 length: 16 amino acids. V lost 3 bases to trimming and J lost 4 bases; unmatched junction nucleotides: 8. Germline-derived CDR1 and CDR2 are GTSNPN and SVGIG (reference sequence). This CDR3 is CAWSPGTSGIGETQYF. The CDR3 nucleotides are TGTGCCTGGAGCCCCGGGACTAGCGGGATCGGAGAGACCCAGTACTTC.

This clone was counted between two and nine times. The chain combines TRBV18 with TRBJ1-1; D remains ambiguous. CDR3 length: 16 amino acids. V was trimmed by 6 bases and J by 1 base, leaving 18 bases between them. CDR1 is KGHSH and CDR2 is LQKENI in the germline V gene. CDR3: CASSPLPRRGNTEAFF. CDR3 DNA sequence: TGTGCCAGCTCGCCCCTGCCGCGGCGGGGGAACACTGAAGCTTTCTTT.

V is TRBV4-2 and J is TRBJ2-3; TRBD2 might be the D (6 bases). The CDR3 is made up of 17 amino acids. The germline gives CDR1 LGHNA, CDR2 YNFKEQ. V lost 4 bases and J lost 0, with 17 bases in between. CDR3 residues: CASSPHRDLPSTDTQYF. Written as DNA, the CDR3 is TGTGCCAGCAGCCCCCATAGGGACTTACCTAGCACAGATACGCAGTATTTT.

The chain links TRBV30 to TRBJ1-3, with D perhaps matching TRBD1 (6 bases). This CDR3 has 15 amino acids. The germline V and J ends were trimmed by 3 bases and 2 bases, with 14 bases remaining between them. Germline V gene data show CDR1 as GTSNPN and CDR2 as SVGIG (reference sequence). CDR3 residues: CAWSQDRTAGNTIYF. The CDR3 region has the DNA TGTGCCTGGAGCCAGGACAGAACCGCTGGAAACACCATATATTTT.

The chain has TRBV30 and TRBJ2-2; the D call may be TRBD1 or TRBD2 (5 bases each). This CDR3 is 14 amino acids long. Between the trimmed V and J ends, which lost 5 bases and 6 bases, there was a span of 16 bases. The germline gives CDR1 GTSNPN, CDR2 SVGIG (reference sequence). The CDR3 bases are TGTGCCTGGGCTCGGGGCTTACTGCCCGGGGAGCTGTTTTTT. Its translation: CAWARGLLPGELFF.

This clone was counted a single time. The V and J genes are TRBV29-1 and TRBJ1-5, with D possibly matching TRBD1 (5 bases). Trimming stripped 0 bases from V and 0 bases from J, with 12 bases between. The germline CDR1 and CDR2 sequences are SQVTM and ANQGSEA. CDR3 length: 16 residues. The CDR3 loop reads CSVEDTGRDSNQPQHF. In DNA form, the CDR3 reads TGCAGCGTTGAAGATACGGGCAGGGATAGCAATCAGCCCCAGCATTTT.

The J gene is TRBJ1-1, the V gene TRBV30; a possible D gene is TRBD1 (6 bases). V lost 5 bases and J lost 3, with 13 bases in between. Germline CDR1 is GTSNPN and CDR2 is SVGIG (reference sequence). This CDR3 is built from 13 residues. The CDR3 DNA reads TGTGCCTGGGAACAGGGATGGTACACTGAAGCTTTCTTT. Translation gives CAWEQGWYTEAFF.

The CDR3: CASSLAALDNEQFF. The CDR3 nucleotides read TGTGCCAGCAGCCTAGCAGCTCTAGACAATGAGCAGTTCTTC. The rearrangement uses TRBV9 and TRBJ2-1; D is perhaps TRBD2 (5 bases). The CDR3 has 14 residues. Germline V gene data show CDR1 as SGDLS and CDR2 as YYNGEE. Deletions cut 4 bases from V and 5 bases from J, with 13 bases between. Looking up the rest from reference TRBV9 and TRBJ2-1 gives the full variable domain: DSGVTQTPKHLITATGQRVTLRCSPRSGDLSVYWYQQSLDQGLQFLIQYYNGEERAKGNILERFSAQQFPDLHSELNLSSLELGDSALYFCASSLAALDNEQFFGPGTRLTVL.

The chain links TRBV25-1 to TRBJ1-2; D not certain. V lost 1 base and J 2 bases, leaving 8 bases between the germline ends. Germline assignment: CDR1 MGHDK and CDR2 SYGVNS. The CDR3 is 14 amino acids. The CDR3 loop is CASSELFLNYGYTF. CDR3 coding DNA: TGTGCCAGCAGTGAATTATTCTTAAACTATGGCTACACCTTC.

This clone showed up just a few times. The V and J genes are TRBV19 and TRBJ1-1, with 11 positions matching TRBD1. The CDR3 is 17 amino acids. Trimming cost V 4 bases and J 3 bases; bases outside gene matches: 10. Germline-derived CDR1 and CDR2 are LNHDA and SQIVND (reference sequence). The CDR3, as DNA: TGTGCCAGTAGTACCGACCCACTGGACAGGGGGCACACTGAAGCTTTCTTT. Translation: CASSTDPLDRGHTEAFF.

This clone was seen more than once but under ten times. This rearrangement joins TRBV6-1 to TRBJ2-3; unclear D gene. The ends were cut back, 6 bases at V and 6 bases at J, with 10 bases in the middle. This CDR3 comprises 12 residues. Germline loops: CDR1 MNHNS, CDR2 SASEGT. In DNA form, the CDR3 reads TGTGCCAGCAGCGCTTTACCGGATACGCAGTATTTT. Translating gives CASSALPDTQYF.

The CDR3 region has the DNA TGCGCCAGCAGCGGAGGGGGCTCCTATAATTCACCCCTCCACTTT. This encodes CASSGGGSYNSPLHF. The V gene is TRBV5-1, the J gene TRBJ1-6, with a possible D match to TRBD1 (6 bases). The CDR3 runs to 15 residues. Trimming left V 4 bases short and J 0 bases short, with 8 bases between. CDR1 is SGHRS and CDR2 is YFSETQ in the germline V gene. Full variable domain (outside the CDR3, taken from reference TRBV5-1 and TRBJ1-6): KAGVTQTPRYLIKTRGQQVTLSCSPISGHRSVSWYQQTPGQGLQFLFEYFSETQRNKGNFPGRFSGRQFSNSRSEMNVSTLELGDSALYLCASSGGGSYNSPLHFGNGTRLTVT.